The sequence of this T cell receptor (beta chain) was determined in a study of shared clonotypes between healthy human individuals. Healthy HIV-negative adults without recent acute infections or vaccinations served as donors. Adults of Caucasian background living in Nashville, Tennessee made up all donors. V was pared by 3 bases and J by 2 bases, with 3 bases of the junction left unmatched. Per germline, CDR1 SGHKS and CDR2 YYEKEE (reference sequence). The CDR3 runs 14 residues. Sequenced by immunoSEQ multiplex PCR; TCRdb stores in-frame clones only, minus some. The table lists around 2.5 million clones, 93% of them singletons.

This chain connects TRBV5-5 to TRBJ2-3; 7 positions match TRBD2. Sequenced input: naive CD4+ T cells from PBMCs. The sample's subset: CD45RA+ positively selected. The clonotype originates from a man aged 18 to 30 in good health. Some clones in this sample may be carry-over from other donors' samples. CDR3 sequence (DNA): TGTGCCAGCAGCTCCAGGGACTACACAGATACGCAGTATTTT. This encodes CASSSRDYTDTQYF.